This TCR beta chain is from a study of T cells in Graves' hyperthyroidism and ophthalmopathy. Across the study: Once the initial diagnosis was made, peripheral blood was obtained before any treatment. Regarding the study as a whole: Median prediction lead before ophthalmopathy onset was around 7 months with the model. In simple terms, a model built on 13 V-J features told ophthalmopathy apart from stable hyperthyroidism.

This clonotype was seen a few times. Its specificity is not known. RNA transcripts provided the source from which TCR beta CDR3 regions were amplified. Researchers ran a first-round RT-PCR on the TCR CDR3 using the HTBI primer set. Each CDR3 protein is one row after TCRdb ran MiXCR on the multiplex PCR reads. The repertoire holds approximately 530,000 distinct CDR3 sequences, with over 15% as singletons. The V end was cut by 1 base, the J end by 5 bases, with 15 bases between. CDR3 length: 16 residues. The germline V gene has CDR1 DFQATT and CDR2 SNEGSKA (reference sequence). The chain uses TRBV20-1 and TRBJ1-6, with D possibly being TRBD1 (6 bases). This TCR was recovered from a woman aged 18-35 years with Graves' hyperthyroidism. Source material: blood. The CDR3 bases are TGCAGTGCTAGAGGGGTGGGGGGGCACAATAATTCACCCCTCCACTTT. It translates to CSARGVGGHNNSPLHF.